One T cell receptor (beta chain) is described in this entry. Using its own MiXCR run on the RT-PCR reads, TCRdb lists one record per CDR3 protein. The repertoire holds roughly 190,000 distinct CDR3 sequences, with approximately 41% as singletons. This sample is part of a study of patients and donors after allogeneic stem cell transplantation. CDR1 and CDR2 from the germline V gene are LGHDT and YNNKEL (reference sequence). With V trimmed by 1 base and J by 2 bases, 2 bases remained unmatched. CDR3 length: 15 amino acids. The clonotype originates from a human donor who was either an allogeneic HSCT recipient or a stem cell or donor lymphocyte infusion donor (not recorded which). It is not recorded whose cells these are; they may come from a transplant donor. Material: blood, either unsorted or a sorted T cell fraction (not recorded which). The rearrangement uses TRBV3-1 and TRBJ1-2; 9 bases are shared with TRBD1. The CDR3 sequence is CASSQGGQGNYGYTF. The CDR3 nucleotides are TGTGCCAGCAGCCAAGGAGGACAGGGGAACTATGGCTACACCTTC.